Listed here is a single T cell receptor (beta chain). The antigen remains unidentified. The table came from immunoSEQ multiplex PCR; TCRdb's copy has only in-frame clones and leaves some out. The table records approximately 2.3 million clones, roughly 93% of them present only once. The data were obtained in a study of shared clonotypes between healthy human individuals. The overall study: CD4 naive and CD4 memory each took three plates per donor, while CD8 naive took two and CD8 memory one. Findings of the study overall: The study found roughly 5% of naive CD4 clonotypes shared across a handful of donors. Naive subsets typically showed greater estimated richness than memory subsets.

The CDR3 contains 13 residues. Trimming cost V 3 bases and J 8 bases, with 13 bases left between them. CDR1 and CDR2 from the germline V gene are MDHEN and SYDVKM. CD4+ cells underwent separation, giving CD45RA+ naive and CD45RA-negative memory subsets. This TCR was sampled from a man aged 18 to 30 in good health. Some clones in this sample may be carry-over from other donors' samples. The sample was naive CD4+ T cells from PBMCs. As to subset: CD45RA+ positively selected. The rearrangement links TRBV28 to TRBJ1-2; a weak D match, TRBD1 (5 bases). In DNA form, the CDR3 reads TGTGCCAGCAGTTTTGATGGGGGACGAGGCTACACCTTC. Translation gives CASSFDGGRGYTF.